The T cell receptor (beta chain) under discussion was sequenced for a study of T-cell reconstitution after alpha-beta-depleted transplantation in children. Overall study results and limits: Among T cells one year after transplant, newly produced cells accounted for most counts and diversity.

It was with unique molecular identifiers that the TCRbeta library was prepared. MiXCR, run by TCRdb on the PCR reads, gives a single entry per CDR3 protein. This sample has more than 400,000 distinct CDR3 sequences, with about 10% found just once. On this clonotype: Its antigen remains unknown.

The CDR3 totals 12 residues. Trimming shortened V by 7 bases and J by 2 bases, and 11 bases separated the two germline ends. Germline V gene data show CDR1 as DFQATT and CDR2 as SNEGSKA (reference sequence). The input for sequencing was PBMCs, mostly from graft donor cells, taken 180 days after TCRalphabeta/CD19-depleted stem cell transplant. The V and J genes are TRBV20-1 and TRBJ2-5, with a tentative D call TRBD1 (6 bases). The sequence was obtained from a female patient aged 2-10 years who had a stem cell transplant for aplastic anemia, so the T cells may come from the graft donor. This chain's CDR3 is CSGRGGQETQYF. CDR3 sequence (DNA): TGCAGTGGGAGAGGGGGTCAAGAGACCCAGTACTTC.